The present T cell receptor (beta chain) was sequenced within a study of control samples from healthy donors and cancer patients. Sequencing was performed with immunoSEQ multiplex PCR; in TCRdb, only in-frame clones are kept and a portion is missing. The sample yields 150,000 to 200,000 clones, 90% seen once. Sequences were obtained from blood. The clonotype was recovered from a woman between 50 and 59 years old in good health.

CDR3 bases: TGTGCCAGCAGTTTATACCAGGGGGCTTTACTGAACACTGAAGCTTTCTTT. Amino acid sequence: CASSLYQGALLNTEAFF. The rearrangement joins TRBV28 to TRBJ1-1; 8 bases agree with TRBD1. The V and J ends lost 1 base and 0 bases, in that order; junction bases with no gene match: 7. The germline CDR1 and CDR2 sequences are MDHEN and SYDVKM. CDR3 length: 17 amino acids.